These T cell receptor beta chains were read from a single sample in a study of T cell responses to AZD1222 COVID-19 vaccine. Assay used: immunoSEQ multiplex PCR; TCRdb lists only in-frame clones, some missing. This table holds 55,000 to 75,000 clones, over 60% found once. The sample consisted of peripheral blood, taken on day 0 of AZD1222 vaccination. All receptors derive from an adult in good health. The CDR3 runs from the conserved cysteine through the conserved F or W. Fields, in order: J gene, clone size, D gene, V gene, CDR3 protein, CDR3 DNA. The D gene is left open where the match is weak. A row's size may be missing; if present it is once, few, many or a size class.

>TRBJ2-3|.|TRBD1|TRBV29-1
CSVGTGTDTQYF
TGCAGCGTGGGGACAGGTACAGATACGCAGTATTTT
>TRBJ1-1|few|TRBD1|TRBV7-8
CASSSRGRGTEAFF
TGTGCCAGCAGCTCAAGGGGGCGCGGGACTGAAGCTTTCTTT
>TRBJ2-3|.|TRBD2|TRBV24-1
CATSDRRGGTDTQYF
TGTGCCACCAGTGATCGGCGGGGGGGCACAGATACGCAGTATTTT
>TRBJ2-2|few|.|TRBV11-2
CASSLPRRTGELFF
TGTGCCAGCAGCCTCCCCCGGCGCACCGGGGAGCTGTTTTTT
>TRBJ2-1|.|.|TRBV18
CASSLESNEQFF
TGTGCCAGCTCACTTGAAAGCAATGAGCAGTTCTTC
>TRBJ1-1|.|.|TRBV23-1
CASSKSGPKDTEAFF
TGCGCCAGCAGTAAATCGGGTCCAAAGGACACTGAAGCTTTCTTT
>TRBJ2-1|.|TRBD1|TRBV28
CASSLRQGGYSYNEQFF
TGTGCCAGCAGTTTACGACAGGGCGGATACTCCTACAATGAGCAGTTCTTC
>TRBJ1-2|.|.|TRBV7-2
CASSLKRVDNYGYTF
TGTGCCAGCAGCTTAAAAAGGGTTGATAACTATGGCTACACCTTC
>TRBJ2-5|.|.|TRBV5-5
CASSSRIGGETQYF
TGTGCCAGCAGCTCGCGCATAGGGGGAGAGACCCAGTACTTC
>TRBJ1-2|.|TRBD1|TRBV5-1
CASSSGTDYGYTF
TGCGCCAGCAGCTCAGGGACAGACTATGGCTACACCTTC
>TRBJ1-2|.|.|TRBV3-1/TRBV3-2
CASSQDTGGLGYTF
TGTGCCAGCAGCCAAGATACGGGGGGCTTAGGCTACACCTTC
>TRBJ2-3|few|.|TRBV3-1/TRBV3-2
CASSQTAYPTDTQYF
TGTGCCAGCAGCCAGACAGCGTATCCCACAGATACGCAGTATTTT